The next 7 T cell receptor beta chains were all read from a single sample in a study of blood T cells in healthy people across ages. Primed by a sample-barcoded 5' primer and a J-beta primer mix, a second PCR proceeded for 7 to 11 cycles. MiXCR, applied by TCRdb to the 5' RACE reads, yields one record per CDR3 protein. The sample contains 710,000 or so distinct CDR3 sequences, about 24% of which appear only once. Sequencing was performed on blood. The origin of the receptors is a man aged 65-85 years in good health.

V and J are TRBV4-3 and TRBJ1-6; 10 bases line up with TRBD1. In germline, CDR1 is LGHNA, CDR2 YSLEER. J was trimmed by 9 bases and V by 4 bases; bases with no gene match: 6. The CDR3 runs to 15 residues. CDR3 in amino acids: CASSLGTGDFSPLHF. In DNA form, the CDR3 reads TGCGCCAGCAGCCTTGGGACAGGGGATTTTTCACCCCTCCACTTT.

This chain uses TRBV12-3 or TRBV12-4 with TRBJ2-2; 8 nucleotides line up with TRBD2. The CDR3 is 17 amino acids. The ends lost 7 bases at V and 0 bases at J; junction bases unmatched: 10. The CDR3 here is CASTLSGVFANTGELFF. In DNA, the CDR3 is TGTGCCAGCACCCTTAGCGGGGTTTTCGCGAACACCGGGGAGCTGTTTTTT.

This clonotype occurred once. The CDR3 DNA is TGTGCCACCAGCAGACTAGACGGGTTATCCTACAATGAGCAGTTCTTC. Translation: CATSRLDGLSYNEQFF. This chain links TRBV15 with TRBJ2-1; D is undetermined. The V end was cut by 2 bases, the J end by 1 base, with 12 bases between. The germline V gene encodes CDR1 LNHNV and CDR2 YYDKDF (reference sequence). This CDR3 comprises 16 residues. The full variable domain, with the rest looked up from reference TRBV15 and TRBJ2-1, is DAMVIQNPRYQVTQFGKPVTLSCSQTLNHNVMYWYQQKSSQAPKLLFHYYDKDFNNEADTPDNFQSRRPNTSFCFLDIRSPGLGDTAMYLCATSRLDGLSYNEQFFGPGTRLTVL.

V usage is TRBV20-1 and J usage is TRBJ2-3; D uncertain. Trimming removed 0 bases from V and 0 bases from J, with 13 bases in between. CDR1 and CDR2 from the germline V gene are DFQATT and SNEGSKA (reference sequence). The CDR3 covers 16 residues. CDR3 region: CSARDLVAASTDTQYF. CDR3 in DNA: TGCAGTGCTAGAGATCTGGTAGCAGCTAGCACAGATACGCAGTATTTT.

The V gene is TRBV12-3 or TRBV12-4, the J gene TRBJ1-1, with 9 bases identical to TRBD1. The trim removed 4 bases at V and 3 bases at J, leaving 9 bases unmatched. This CDR3 comprises 16 residues. The CDR3 sequence: CASSYPRDRAYTEAFF. CDR3 sequence (DNA): TGTGCCAGCAGTTATCCCCGGGACAGGGCATACACTGAAGCTTTCTTT.

V gene TRBV12-3 or TRBV12-4 combines with J gene TRBJ2-5, with 8 bases lining up with TRBD1. The junction had 3 bases not matched to a gene; V was cut back by 5 bases and J by 4 bases. There are 13 residues in the CDR3. CDR3 in DNA: TGTGCCAGCAGTCGGACAGGGACAGAGACCCAGTACTTC. This translates into CASSRTGTETQYF.

This clonotype was detected only a few times. The J gene is TRBJ1-2, the V gene TRBV20-1, with D possibly TRBD1 on 5 matching bases. The V gene lost 0 bases and the J gene lost 4 bases, with 12 bases spanning the gap. Germline CDR1 DFQATT, CDR2 SNEGSKA (reference sequence). The CDR3 extends over 14 amino acids. This chain's CDR3 is CSAREWGGPYGYTF. The CDR3, as DNA: TGCAGTGCTAGAGAATGGGGGGGACCCTATGGCTACACCTTC.